The 15 T cell receptor beta chains in this list originate from one sample, sequenced in a study of human T cells and chemical hapten exposure. A single record per CDR3 protein comes from TCRdb applying MiXCR to the RACE reads. The data hold roughly 49,000 distinct CDR3 sequences, with around 4.5% observed a single time. Regarding time point: healthy volunteer bleed at 2 weeks. The starting material, unfractionated whole blood, was used for total RNA extraction. Sequenced input: whole blood. The receptors come from a female donor in good health. Some clones in this sample may be carry-over from other donors' samples.

This clonotype has a handful of counts. The gene calls are TRBV7-2 and TRBJ2-3, with 7 bases that match TRBD1. This CDR3 spans 17 amino acids. Germline V gives CDR1 SGHTA, CDR2 FQGNSA. Unmatched junction bases numbered 6, after V lost 0 bases and J lost 0 bases. The CDR3 region has the DNA TGTGCCAGCAGCTTAGCGCGAGGGGGCAGTAGCACAGATACGCAGTATTTT. Translation: CASSLARGGSSTDTQYF. Full variable domain (rest looked up from reference TRBV7-2 and TRBJ2-3): GAGVSQSPSNKVTEKGKDVELRCDPISGHTALYWYRQSLGQGLEFLIYFQGNSAPDKSGLPSDRFSAERTGGSVSTLTIQRTQQEDSAVYLCASSLARGGSSTDTQYFGPGTRLTVL.

Ten or more counts support this clonotype. The rearrangement links TRBV4-2 to TRBJ1-1; maybe TRBD1 (5 bases). The germline V gene has CDR1 LGHNA and CDR2 YNFKEQ. This CDR3 spans 16 amino acids. Trimming removed 0 bases from V and 4 bases from J, with 15 bases in between. The DNA for the CDR3 is TGTGCCAGCAGCCAAGATCGGGGCAGCAGTTCCACTGAAGCTTTCTTT. The encoded protein is CASSQDRGSSSTEAFF.

The chain carries TRBV6-6 and TRBJ1-6; D call uncertain. The ends were cut back, 3 bases at V and 2 bases at J, with 5 bases in the middle. This CDR3 spans 14 amino acids. Germline CDR1 reads MNHNY; CDR2 reads SVGAGI (reference sequence). The CDR3 region has the DNA TGTGCCAGCAGTTATCGGGCCTATAATTCACCCCTCCACTTT. Amino acids: CASSYRAYNSPLHF.

This clonotype was counted at least ten times. This chain uses TRBV4-3 with TRBJ2-3; 11 nucleotides line up with TRBD2. The ends lost 3 bases at V and 2 bases at J; junction bases unmatched: 13. The CDR3 has 19 amino acids. Germline V gene lookup returns CDR1 LGHNA and CDR2 YSLEER. Written as DNA, the CDR3 is TGCGCCAGCAGCCAGGCCACTAGCGGGGGCCCCGCTTACACAGATACGCAGTATTTT. It codes for CASSQATSGGPAYTDTQYF.

This clonotype was found many times. The V call is TRBV19, the J call TRBJ1-2, with TRBD1 matching 7 bases. This CDR3 contains 12 residues. Per the germline V gene, CDR1 is LNHDA and CDR2 is SQIVND (reference sequence). After removal of 7 bases from V and 4 bases from J, the junction contained 3 bases not matched to a gene. The CDR3 DNA reads TGTGCCAGTACCGGACAGGCCTATGGCTACACCTTC. It yields the protein CASTGQAYGYTF.

The chain employs TRBV5-1 and TRBJ1-1, with a weak D call TRBD1 (6 bases). The V gene lost 2 bases and the J gene lost 1 base, with 9 bases spanning the gap. The length of the CDR3 is 14 residues. CDR1 is SGHRS and CDR2 is YFSETQ in the germline V gene. The CDR3 spells CASSFRGTNTEAFF. In DNA, the CDR3 is TGCGCCAGCAGCTTCAGGGGCACGAACACTGAAGCTTTCTTT.

In its sample, this clonotype was seen many times. The J gene is TRBJ2-7, the V gene TRBV10-3; 9 bases are shared with TRBD1. Per the germline V gene, CDR1 is ENHRY and CDR2 is SYGVKD. V lost 6 bases, J lost 5 bases, and 8 bases stayed unmatched. The CDR3 is made up of 14 amino acids. This CDR3 reads CAISGRTGEDEQYF. CDR3 nucleotide sequence: TGTGCCATCAGCGGCAGGACAGGGGAGGACGAGCAGTACTTC.

At least ten counts were recorded for this clonotype. The V call is TRBV7-6, the J call TRBJ1-6; D perhaps matches TRBD1 (5 bases). The CDR3 is 13 amino acids. V lost 2 bases and J lost 9, with 8 bases in between. Germline lookup yields CDR1 SGHVS and CDR2 FNYEAQ. CDR3 sequence reads: CASSLQGRSPLHF. The CDR3 nucleotides read TGTGCCAGCAGCTTACAGGGACGTTCACCCCTCCACTTT.

This chain links TRBV3-1 with TRBJ1-2; D is ambiguous. CDR1 is LGHDT and CDR2 is YNNKEL in the germline V gene (reference sequence). The CDR3 covers 18 residues. Trimming pared 0 bases from V and 4 bases from J, leaving 21 bases between. This chain's CDR3 is CASSQEGYGSISVYGYTF. DNA for the CDR3: TGTGCCAGCAGCCAAGAAGGGTACGGATCGATCTCCGTCTATGGCTACACCTTC. Looking up the rest from reference TRBV3-1 and TRBJ1-2 gives the full variable domain: DTAVSQTPKYLVTQMGNDKSIKCEQNLGHDTMYWYKQDSKKFLKIMFSYNNKELIINETVPNRFSPKSPDKAHLNLHINSLELGDSAVYFCASSQEGYGSISVYGYTFGSGTRLTVV.

This clonotype was seen ten or more times. This sequence joins TRBV12-3 or TRBV12-4 and TRBJ1-5, with 8 bases identical to TRBD1. With 2 bases clipped from V and 7 bases from J, the junction kept 7 bases outside the gene matches. The CDR3 extends over 15 amino acids. This CDR3 is CASSLLAGGRQPQHF. The CDR3 region has the DNA TGTGCCAGCAGTTTATTGGCAGGGGGCCGGCAGCCCCAGCATTTT.

This clonotype has a count of ten or more. The conserved phenylalanine or tryptophan normally closing the CDR3 is absent here, so this likely arose from a read error. The DNA is left out, because the CDR3 cannot be placed on it with certainty; the CDR3 is given as TCRdb lists it. The CDR3 spells CSVVDESFAV. The chain employs TRBV29-1 and TRBJ1-2. Per the germline V gene, CDR1 is SQVTM and CDR2 is ANQGSEA. A total of 10 residues make up the CDR3, ends included.

This clonotype was picked up many times. This chain joins TRBV7-2 and TRBJ1-2, with D unclear. CDR1 is SGHTA and CDR2 is FQGNSA in the germline V gene. Trimming cost V 0 bases and J 1 base, with 6 bases left between them. CDR3 length: 14 residues. In DNA, the CDR3 is TGTGCCAGCAGCTTAGCAGCGGATAACTATGGCTACACCTTC. This encodes CASSLAADNYGYTF.

This clonotype was seen repeatedly, ten times or more. This sequence joins TRBV20-1 and TRBJ1-1; D call uncertain. The V gene's germline CDR1 is DFQATT and CDR2 SNEGSKA (reference sequence). The CDR3 is 12 residues long. V was shortened by 1 base and J by 2 bases, with 5 bases between the two germline ends. CDR3 bases: TGCAGTGCTAGAGTTCGCAACACTGAAGCTTTCTTT. It encodes CSARVRNTEAFF.

This clonotype was found many times. The chain uses TRBV29-1 and TRBJ2-7, with D perhaps being TRBD1 or TRBD2 (5 bases each). Trimming removed 4 bases at V and 3 bases at J, with 13 bases between. This CDR3 contains 13 residues. CDR1 is SQVTM and CDR2 is ANQGSEA in the germline V gene. The CDR3 sequence: CSVGSGRNYEQYF. The CDR3, as DNA: TGCAGCGTTGGGTCGGGGCGCAACTACGAGCAGTACTTC.

The chain employs TRBV5-1 and TRBJ2-3; perhaps D is TRBD1 or TRBD2 (6 bases each). CDR3 size: 14 residues. Per germline, CDR1 SGHRS and CDR2 YFSETQ. V gave up 5 bases and J gave up 4 bases, with 14 bases separating them. In nucleotides, the CDR3 is TGCGCCAGCAGGTGGTGGGGGGCGGCAGATACGCAGTATTTT. Amino acid sequence: CASRWWGAADTQYF.